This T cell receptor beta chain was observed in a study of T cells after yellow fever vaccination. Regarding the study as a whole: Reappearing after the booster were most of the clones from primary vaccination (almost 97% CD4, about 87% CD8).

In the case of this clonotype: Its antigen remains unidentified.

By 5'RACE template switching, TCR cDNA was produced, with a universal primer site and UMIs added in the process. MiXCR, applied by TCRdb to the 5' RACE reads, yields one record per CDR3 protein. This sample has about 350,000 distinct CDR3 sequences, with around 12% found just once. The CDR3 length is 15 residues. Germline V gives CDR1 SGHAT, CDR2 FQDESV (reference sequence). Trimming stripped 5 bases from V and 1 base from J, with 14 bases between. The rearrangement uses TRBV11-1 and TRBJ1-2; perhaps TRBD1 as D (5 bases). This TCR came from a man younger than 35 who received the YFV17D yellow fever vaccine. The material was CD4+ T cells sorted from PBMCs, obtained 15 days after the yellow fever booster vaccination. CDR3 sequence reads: CASSPGDRFNYGYTF. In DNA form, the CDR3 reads TGTGCCAGCAGCCCGGGGGACCGATTTAACTATGGCTACACCTTC.